A single sample gave rise to the 28 T cell receptor beta chains below, sequenced in a study of blood T cell repertoires in COVID-19. The method was immunoSEQ multiplex PCR; TCRdb's version includes in-frame clones alone and lacks a portion of them. The data show more than 400,000 clones, with approximately 85% seen just once and roughly 3.2% held by the top ten. Material: peripheral blood. These receptors were collected from a human donor in a cohort sampled during active COVID-19.

The chain uses TRBV5-4 and TRBJ2-5, with D maybe TRBD1 (7 bases). The germline gives CDR1 SGHNT, CDR2 YYREEE (reference sequence). The CDR3 has 16 residues. Deletions cut 2 bases from V and 4 bases from J, with 18 bases between. The chain's CDR3 is CASSFARPGGGETQYF. DNA of the CDR3: TGTGCCAGCAGCTTTGCGAGGCCAGGGGGAGGAGAGACCCAGTACTTC.

The V gene is TRBV7-2, the J gene TRBJ1-1; 7 positions match TRBD1. Germline lookup yields CDR1 SGHTA and CDR2 FQGNSA. Trimming took 1 base from V and 0 from J; bases not matched to a gene: 5. The CDR3 is 16 residues long. CDR3 sequence (DNA): TGTGCCAGCAGCTTAGAGGGGGCCCTATTGAACACTGAAGCTTTCTTT. Translation: CASSLEGALLNTEAFF. The entire variable domain, with the rest obtained from reference TRBV7-2 and TRBJ1-1, is as follows: GAGVSQSPSNKVTEKGKDVELRCDPISGHTALYWYRQSLGQGLEFLIYFQGNSAPDKSGLPSDRFSAERTGGSVSTLTIQRTQQEDSAVYLCASSLEGALLNTEAFFGQGTRLTVV.

The CDR3 reads CASSLDSREQYF. The CDR3 DNA sequence: TGTGCCAGCAGCTTAGATTCGCGGGAGCAGTACTTC. The rearrangement joins TRBV7-2 to TRBJ2-7; D gene uncertain. The V gene's germline CDR1 is SGHTA and CDR2 FQGNSA. The ends were cut back, 1 base at V and 7 bases at J, with 8 bases in the middle. The CDR3 contains 12 residues.

The chain employs TRBV9 and TRBJ2-3, with 8 nucleotides matching TRBD2. The CDR3 consists of 15 residues. With V trimmed by 4 bases and J by 6 bases, 10 bases remained unmatched. CDR1 is SGDLS, CDR2 YYNGEE, per germline. In nucleotides, the CDR3 is TGTGCCAGCAGCTCACGACTAGCGTCCCGCGATACGCAGTATTTT. Encoded protein: CASSSRLASRDTQYF.

J is TRBJ1-1 and V is TRBV27, with D possibly being TRBD1 (6 bases). The germline gives CDR1 MNHEY, CDR2 SMNVEV (reference sequence). The CDR3 spans 14 residues. Trimming took off 5 bases at V and 10 bases at J, with 20 bases between the two ends. CDR3 region: CASSPGTPYKGAFF. The CDR3 DNA is TGTGCCAGCAGTCCCGGGACACCCTATAAGGGAGCTTTCTTT.

This clone has only one observation. The chain links TRBV4-3 to TRBJ2-7; no clear D gene. Germline lookup yields CDR1 LGHNA and CDR2 YSLEER. Trimming removed 0 bases at V and 5 bases at J, with 8 bases between. The CDR3 totals 13 residues. The CDR3 reads CASSQDLRDEQYF. CDR3 sequence (DNA): TGCGCCAGCAGCCAAGACCTTAGAGACGAGCAGTACTTC.

The V and J genes are TRBV24-1 and TRBJ1-1, with a possible D match to TRBD1 (6 bases). The germline gives CDR1 KGHDR, CDR2 SFDVKD. The CDR3 loop spans 15 amino acids. Trimming removed 2 bases at V and 2 bases at J, with 11 bases between. CDR3 nucleotides: TGTGCCACCAGTGATTGGCTAGGGGGAAACACTGAAGCTTTCTTT. As protein: CATSDWLGGNTEAFF.

The V call is TRBV27, the J call TRBJ2-7; weak D call: TRBD2 (6 bases). This CDR3 comprises 14 residues. Germline V CDR1 and CDR2: MNHEY, SMNVEV (reference sequence). V lost 2 bases, J lost 4 bases, and 12 bases lay in between. CDR3 sequence reads: CASSLHGGLYEQYF. CDR3 in DNA: TGTGCCAGCAGTTTACACGGAGGACTATACGAGCAGTACTTC.

The V and J genes are TRBV10-1 and TRBJ2-1; 16 nucleotides line up with TRBD2. The junction had 9 bases not matched to a gene; V was cut back by 4 bases and J by 3 bases. CDR1 is WNHNN and CDR2 is SYGVQD in the germline V gene (reference sequence). This CDR3 has 19 amino acids. The CDR3 region is CASSGGLAGGQLFYNEQFF. The CDR3 DNA reads as TGCGCCAGCAGTGGGGGACTAGCGGGAGGGCAACTGTTCTACAATGAGCAGTTCTTC.

The genes are TRBV3-1 (or the pseudogene TRBV3-2) and TRBJ1-1; D might be TRBD1 (5 bases). Per the germline V gene, CDR1 is LGHDT and CDR2 is YNNKEL (reference sequence). Trimming pared 2 bases from V and 5 bases from J, leaving 9 bases between. This CDR3 is built from 13 residues. The CDR3: CASSQRRGTEAFF. CDR3 sequence (DNA): TGTGCCAGCAGCCAACGTCGGGGGACTGAAGCTTTCTTT.

V usage is TRBV3-1 (or the pseudogene TRBV3-2) and J usage is TRBJ2-7, with D unresolved. CDR1 and CDR2 (germline): LGHDT, YNNKEL (reference sequence). The V end was cut by 1 base, the J end by 6 bases, with 13 bases between. The CDR3 covers 14 residues. DNA of the CDR3: TGTGCCAGCAGCCAAGTGATCCAAGGCGGCGAGCAGTACTTC. Translated: CASSQVIQGGEQYF.

The chain has TRBV11-2 and TRBJ1-1; D is unclear. V lost 2 bases and J lost 3, with 10 bases in between. CDR1 and CDR2 (germline): SGHAT, FQNNGV. The CDR3 spans 14 residues. CDR3 DNA: TGTGCCAGCAGCTTATTTCGACACCACACTGAAGCTTTCTTT. Protein sequence: CASSLFRHHTEAFF.

The rearrangement joins TRBV19 to TRBJ2-2; TRBD1 is a possible D gene (6 bases). Looked up from germline, CDR1 is LNHDA and CDR2 is SQIVND (reference sequence). This CDR3 spans 16 amino acids. The V gene lost 7 bases and the J gene lost 2 bases, with 17 bases spanning the gap. The CDR3 is CASTRDIPFNTGELFF. The CDR3 bases are TGTGCCAGTACCCGGGACATACCCTTTAACACCGGGGAGCTGTTTTTT. The full variable domain, in which reference TRBV19 and TRBJ2-2 provide the parts outside the CDR3, is DGGITQSPKYLFRKEGQNVTLSCEQNLNHDAMYWYRQDPGQGLRLIYYSQIVNDFQKGDIAEGYSVSREKKESFPLTVTSAQKNPTAFYLCASTRDIPFNTGELFFGEGSRLTVL.

This chain links TRBV30 with TRBJ2-7; possibly TRBD2 for D (5 bases). This CDR3 is 13 amino acids long. The V gene lost 0 bases and the J gene lost 6 bases, with 12 bases spanning the gap. Germline values: CDR1 GTSNPN, CDR2 SVGIG (reference sequence). The CDR3 region has the DNA TGTGCCTGGAGTGTAGGGATAGAGGGCGAGCAGTACTTC. The encoded protein is CAWSVGIEGEQYF. The full variable domain, its missing parts supplied by reference TRBV30 and TRBJ2-7, is SQTIHQWPATLVQPVGSPLSLECTVEGTSNPNLYWYRQAAGRGLQLLFYSVGIGQISSEVPQNLSASRPQDRQFILSSKKLLLSDSGFYLCAWSVGIEGEQYFGPGTRLTVT.

The chain couples TRBV6-2 or TRBV6-3 to TRBJ2-7; the match to TRBD2 covers 9 bases. The CDR3 runs 15 residues. The junction had 5 bases not matched to a gene; V was cut back by 5 bases and J by 0 bases. Looked up from germline, CDR1 is MNHEY and CDR2 is SVGEGT. The chain's CDR3 is CASSTLREGSYEQYF. The CDR3, as DNA: TGTGCCAGCAGTACCCTGCGGGAGGGCTCCTACGAGCAGTACTTC.

The rearrangement links TRBV3-1 (or the pseudogene TRBV3-2) to TRBJ1-4, with 9 bases matching TRBD1. This CDR3 comprises 16 residues. V lost 4 bases to trimming and J lost 4 bases; unmatched junction nucleotides: 7. In germline, CDR1 is LGHDT, CDR2 YNNKEL (reference sequence). The CDR3 coding sequence is TGTGCCAGCAGCCCTCGGACAGGGGTTAATAATGAAAAACTGTTTTTT. Its translation: CASSPRTGVNNEKLFF.

V is TRBV13 and J is TRBJ2-5; 7 nucleotides agree with TRBD2. CDR3 size: 15 residues. Germline CDR1 PRHDT, CDR2 FYEKMQ (reference sequence). J was trimmed by 0 bases and V by 6 bases; bases with no gene match: 7. For the CDR3, the DNA is TGTGCCAGCAGTCCGGGAGGATGGCACCAAGAGACCCAGTACTTC. Translating gives CASSPGGWHQETQYF. Full variable domain (missing parts from reference TRBV13 and TRBJ2-5): AAGVIQSPRHLIKEKRETATLKCYPIPRHDTVYWYQQGPGQDPQFLISFYEKMQSDKGSIPDRFSAQQFSDYHSELNMSSLELGDSALYFCASSPGGWHQETQYFGPGTRLLVL.

The chain employs TRBV18 and TRBJ2-1; 7 bases are a match to TRBD2. Germline-derived CDR1 and CDR2 are KGHSH and LQKENI. This CDR3 has 16 residues. Trimming removed 0 bases from V and 5 bases from J; junction bases left unmatched: 7. This CDR3 reads CASSPPGGRSDNEQFF. The CDR3 DNA follows: TGTGCCAGCTCACCACCCGGCGGGAGATCTGACAATGAGCAGTTCTTC.

The chain couples TRBV6-5 to TRBJ1-4; TRBD1 matches 7 bases. V shed 6 bases, J shed 5 bases, and the junction held 6 bases outside the gene matches. The germline V gene has CDR1 MNHEY and CDR2 SVGAGI. CDR3 length equals 14 residues. This CDR3 is CASRDRVANEKLFF. In DNA, the CDR3 is TGTGCCAGCAGAGACAGGGTGGCGAATGAAAAACTGTTTTTT.

The V and J genes are TRBV19 and TRBJ2-2, with 7 bases lining up with TRBD2. There are 16 residues in the CDR3. V lost 7 bases, J lost 4 bases, and 12 bases stayed unmatched. In germline, CDR1 is LNHDA, CDR2 SQIVND (reference sequence). CDR3 nucleotides: TGTGCCAGTACTAACCGAGGACTAGGCTTCACCGGGGAGCTGTTTTTT. It codes for CASTNRGLGFTGELFF. The full variable domain, with the rest looked up from reference TRBV19 and TRBJ2-2, is DGGITQSPKYLFRKEGQNVTLSCEQNLNHDAMYWYRQDPGQGLRLIYYSQIVNDFQKGDIAEGYSVSREKKESFPLTVTSAQKNPTAFYLCASTNRGLGFTGELFFGEGSRLTVL.

This clone has a single count. This rearrangement joins TRBV5-4 to TRBJ2-2, with 7 bases matching TRBD2. V shed 7 bases and J 5 bases; nucleotides not matched to a gene: 8. The germline V gene has CDR1 SGHNT and CDR2 YYREEE (reference sequence). The CDR3 sequence is 14 residues long. This chain's CDR3 is CASGLAGETGELFF. The DNA for the CDR3 is TGTGCCAGCGGATTGGCGGGAGAGACCGGGGAGCTGTTTTTT.

The rearrangement links TRBV7-9 to TRBJ1-1; the D is unclear. Trimming cost V 1 base and J 6 bases, with 9 bases left between them. Germline V gene sequence: CDR1 SEHNR, CDR2 FQNEAQ (reference sequence). This CDR3 is 13 amino acids long. The CDR3 loop reads CASSLDGFAEAFF. The CDR3 bases are TGTGCCAGCAGCTTAGACGGGTTTGCTGAAGCTTTCTTT.

The chain employs TRBV29-1 and TRBJ1-1, with 9 positions matching TRBD1. The trim removed 8 bases at V and 5 bases at J, leaving 3 bases unmatched. The CDR3 has 11 amino acids. In germline, CDR1 is SQVTM, CDR2 ANQGSEA. The DNA for the CDR3 is TGCAGCTTGGGGACAGGGACTGAAGCTTTCTTT. Its protein product is CSLGTGTEAFF. The full variable domain, with the rest looked up from reference TRBV29-1 and TRBJ1-1, is SAVISQKPSRDICQRGTSLTIQCQVDSQVTMMFWYRQQPGQSLTLIATANQGSEATYESGFVIDKFPISRPNLTFSTLTVSNMSPEDSSIYLCSLGTGTEAFFGQGTRLTVV.

This rearrangement joins TRBV5-6 to TRBJ2-1, with a possible D match to TRBD2 (6 bases). Germline V CDR1 and CDR2: SGHDT, YYEEEE. The CDR3 is made up of 14 amino acids. Trimming took 7 bases from V and 0 from J, leaving 11 bases between them. CDR3 sequence: CASDIAASYNEQFF. DNA of the CDR3: TGTGCCAGCGATATAGCGGCCTCCTACAATGAGCAGTTCTTC.

The J gene is TRBJ2-1, the V gene TRBV29-1; 15 bases map to TRBD2. This CDR3 comprises 18 residues. Germline loops: CDR1 SQVTM, CDR2 ANQGSEA. Germline trimming cut 6 bases from V and 7 bases from J; bases unmatched to any gene: 16. The CDR3 nucleotides read TGCAGCGTCACATCAGGACTAGCGGGAGGGATCGTAAGGAATGAGCAGTTCTTC. It translates to CSVTSGLAGGIVRNEQFF.

The chain carries TRBV28 and TRBJ2-7; 10 nucleotides align to TRBD1. From germline, CDR1 is MDHEN and CDR2 SYDVKM. With V trimmed by 10 bases and J by 4 bases, 19 bases remained unmatched. The CDR3 is made up of 17 amino acids. The CDR3 loop is CAILGRFNDRGQYEQYF. Here the CDR3 DNA reads TGTGCCATCCTGGGGAGGTTCAACGACAGGGGGCAGTACGAGCAGTACTTC.

This clone was seen once. The gene calls are TRBV28 and TRBJ2-3; 8 nucleotides match TRBD2. The CDR3 is 14 residues long. J gave up 4 bases and V 2 bases, and 2 bases lay outside the gene matches. Germline-derived CDR1 and CDR2 are MDHEN and SYDVKM. In nucleotides, the CDR3 is TGTGCCAGCAGTTTACTAGCGGGCTCAGATACGCAGTATTTT. Residues: CASSLLAGSDTQYF.

The chain recombines TRBV7-2 with TRBJ1-2; 7 positions agree with TRBD1. The CDR3 is made up of 14 amino acids. Germline-derived CDR1 and CDR2 are SGHTA and FQGNSA. V shed 1 base and J 2 bases; nucleotides not matched to a gene: 1. CDR3 in amino acids: CASSLEGQNYGYTF. As DNA, the CDR3 is TGTGCCAGCAGCTTAGAGGGACAGAACTATGGCTACACCTTC.